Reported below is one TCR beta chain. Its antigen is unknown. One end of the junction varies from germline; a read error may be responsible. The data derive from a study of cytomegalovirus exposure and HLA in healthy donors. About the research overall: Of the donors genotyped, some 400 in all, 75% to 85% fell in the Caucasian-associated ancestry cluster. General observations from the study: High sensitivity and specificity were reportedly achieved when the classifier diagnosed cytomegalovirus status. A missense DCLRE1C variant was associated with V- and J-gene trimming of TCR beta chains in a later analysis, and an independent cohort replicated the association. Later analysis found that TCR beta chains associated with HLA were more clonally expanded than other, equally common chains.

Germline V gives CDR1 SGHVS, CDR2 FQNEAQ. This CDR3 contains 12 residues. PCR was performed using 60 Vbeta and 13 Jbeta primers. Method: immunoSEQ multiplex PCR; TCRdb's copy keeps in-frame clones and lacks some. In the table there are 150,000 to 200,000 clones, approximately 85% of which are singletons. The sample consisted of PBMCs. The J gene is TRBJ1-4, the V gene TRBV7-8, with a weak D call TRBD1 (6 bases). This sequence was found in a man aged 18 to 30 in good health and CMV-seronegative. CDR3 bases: TGTGCCAGCAGCCCCGCAACAGGGATAGTCCGTTTT. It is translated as CASSPATGIVRF.